This T cell receptor beta chain came from a study of Graves' ophthalmopathy and Graves' hyperthyroidism. Study details: Specimen type is peripheral blood, obtained at initial diagnosis before any treatment.

As to this clonotype: This may stem from a read error, because a much larger clone lies one nucleotide away. In this CDR3 the conserved last residue, phenylalanine or tryptophan, is missing, so a read error is likely.

RNA transcripts were the template, and TCR beta CDR3 regions were amplified from them. A first-round RT-PCR used HTBI primers, followed by a second-round multiplex PCR. TCRdb reprocessed the multiplex PCR reads via MiXCR and lists one record per CDR3 protein. The table shows around 660,000 distinct CDR3 sequences, with about 40% occurring only once. The V and J ends lost 7 bases and 1 base respectively, with 8 bases between them. Germline values: CDR1 SNHLY, CDR2 FYNNEI. The CDR3 has 12 amino acids. The J gene is TRBJ2-7, the V gene TRBV2; D is unresolved. The origin of this receptor is an adult man with Graves' ophthalmopathy. Material: peripheral blood. CDR3 residues: CASIVGSYEQYL. CDR3 sequence (DNA): TGTGCCAGCATAGTCGGATCCTACGAGCAGTACTTA.